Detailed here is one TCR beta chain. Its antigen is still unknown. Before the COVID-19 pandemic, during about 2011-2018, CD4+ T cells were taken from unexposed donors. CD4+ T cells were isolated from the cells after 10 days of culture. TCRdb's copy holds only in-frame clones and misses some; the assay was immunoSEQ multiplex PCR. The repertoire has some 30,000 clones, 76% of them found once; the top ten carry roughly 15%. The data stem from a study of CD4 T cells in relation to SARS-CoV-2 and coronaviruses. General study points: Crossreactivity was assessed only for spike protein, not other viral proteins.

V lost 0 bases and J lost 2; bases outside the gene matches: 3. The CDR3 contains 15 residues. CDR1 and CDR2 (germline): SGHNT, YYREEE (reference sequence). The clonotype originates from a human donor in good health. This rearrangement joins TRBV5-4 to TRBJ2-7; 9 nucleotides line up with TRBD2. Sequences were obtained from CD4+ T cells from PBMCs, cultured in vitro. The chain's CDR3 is CASSLVASGAYEQYF. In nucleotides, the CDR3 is TGTGCCAGCAGCTTGGTGGCTAGCGGGGCCTACGAGCAGTACTTC.